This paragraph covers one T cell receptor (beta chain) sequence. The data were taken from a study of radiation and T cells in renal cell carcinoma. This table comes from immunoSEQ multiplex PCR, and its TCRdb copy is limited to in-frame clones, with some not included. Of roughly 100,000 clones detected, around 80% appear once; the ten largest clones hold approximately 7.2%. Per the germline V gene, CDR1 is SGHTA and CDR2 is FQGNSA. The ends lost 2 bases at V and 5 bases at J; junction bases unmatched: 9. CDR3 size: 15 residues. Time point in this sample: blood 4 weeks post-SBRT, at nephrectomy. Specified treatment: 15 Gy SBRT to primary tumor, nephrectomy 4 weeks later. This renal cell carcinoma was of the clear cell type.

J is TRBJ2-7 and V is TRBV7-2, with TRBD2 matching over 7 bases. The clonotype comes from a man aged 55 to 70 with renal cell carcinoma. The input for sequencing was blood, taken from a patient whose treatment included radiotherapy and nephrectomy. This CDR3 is CASSLSSGNRHEQYF. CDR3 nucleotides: TGTGCCAGCAGCTTATCGAGCGGGAATAGGCACGAGCAGTACTTC.